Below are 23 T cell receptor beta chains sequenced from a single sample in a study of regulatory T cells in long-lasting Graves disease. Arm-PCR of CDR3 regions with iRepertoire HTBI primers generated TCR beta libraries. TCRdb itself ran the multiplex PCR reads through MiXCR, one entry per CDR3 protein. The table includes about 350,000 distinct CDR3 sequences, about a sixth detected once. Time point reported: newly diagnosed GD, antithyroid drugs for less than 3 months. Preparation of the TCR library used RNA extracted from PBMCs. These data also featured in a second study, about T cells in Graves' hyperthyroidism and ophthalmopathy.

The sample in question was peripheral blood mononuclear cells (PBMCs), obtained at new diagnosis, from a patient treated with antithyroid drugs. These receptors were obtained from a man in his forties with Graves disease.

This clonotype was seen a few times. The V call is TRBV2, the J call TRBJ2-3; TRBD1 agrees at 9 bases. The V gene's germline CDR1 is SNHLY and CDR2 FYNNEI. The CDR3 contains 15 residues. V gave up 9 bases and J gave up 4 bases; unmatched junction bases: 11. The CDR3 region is CARGQGAGFSDTQYF. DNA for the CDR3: TGTGCCAGGGGACAGGGAGCCGGTTTTTCAGATACGCAGTATTTT.

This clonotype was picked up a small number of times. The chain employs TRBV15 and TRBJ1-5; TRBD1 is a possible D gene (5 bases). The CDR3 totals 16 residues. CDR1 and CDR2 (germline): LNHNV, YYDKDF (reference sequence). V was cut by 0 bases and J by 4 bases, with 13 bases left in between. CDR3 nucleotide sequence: TGTGCCACCAGCAGAGATACGGCAGGGCGGAATCAGCCCCAGCATTTT. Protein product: CATSRDTAGRNQPQHF.

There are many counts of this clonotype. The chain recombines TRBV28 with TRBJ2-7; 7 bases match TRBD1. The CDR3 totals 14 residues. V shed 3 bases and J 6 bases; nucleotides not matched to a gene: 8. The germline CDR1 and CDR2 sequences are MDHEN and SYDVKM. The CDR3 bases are TGTGCCAGCAGTTTCAATAACAGGGGTCGCGAGCAGTACTTC. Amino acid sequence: CASSFNNRGREQYF.

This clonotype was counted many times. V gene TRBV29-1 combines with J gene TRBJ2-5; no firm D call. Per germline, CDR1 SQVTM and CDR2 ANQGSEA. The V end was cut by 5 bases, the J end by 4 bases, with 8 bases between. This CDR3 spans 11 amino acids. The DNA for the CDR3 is TGCAGCGTTTCCTTAGGAGAGACCCAGTACTTC. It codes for CSVSLGETQYF.

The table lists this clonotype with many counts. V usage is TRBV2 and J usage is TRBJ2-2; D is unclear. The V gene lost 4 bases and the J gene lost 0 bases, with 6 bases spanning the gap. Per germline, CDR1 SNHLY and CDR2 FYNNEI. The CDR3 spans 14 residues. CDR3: CASSARPNTGELFF. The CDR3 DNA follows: TGTGCCAGCAGTGCCCGACCGAACACCGGGGAGCTGTTTTTT.

The CDR3 is CASSQRTDSYEQYF. DNA for the CDR3: TGTGCCAGCAGCCAAAGGACTGACTCCTACGAGCAGTACTTC. The V gene is TRBV14, the J gene TRBJ2-7; TRBD2 is a possible D gene (5 bases). CDR1 and CDR2 from the germline V gene are SGHDN and FVKESK. Trimming pared 2 bases from V and 0 bases from J, leaving 8 bases between. The CDR3 has 14 residues.

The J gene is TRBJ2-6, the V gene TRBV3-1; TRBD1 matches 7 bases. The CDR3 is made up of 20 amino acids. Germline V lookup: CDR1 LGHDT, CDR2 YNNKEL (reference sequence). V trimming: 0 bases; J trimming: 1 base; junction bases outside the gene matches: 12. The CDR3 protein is CASSQEFWGKTGSGANVLTF. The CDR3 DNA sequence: TGTGCCAGCAGCCAAGAGTTTTGGGGCAAGACAGGGTCTGGGGCCAACGTCCTGACTTTC.

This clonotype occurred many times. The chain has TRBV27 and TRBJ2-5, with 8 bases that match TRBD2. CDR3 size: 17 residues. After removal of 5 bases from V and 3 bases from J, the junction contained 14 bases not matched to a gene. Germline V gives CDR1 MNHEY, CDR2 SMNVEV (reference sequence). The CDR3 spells CASSPLGRLAFKETQYF. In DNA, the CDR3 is TGTGCCAGCAGTCCCCTCGGGCGACTAGCGTTTAAAGAGACCCAGTACTTC.

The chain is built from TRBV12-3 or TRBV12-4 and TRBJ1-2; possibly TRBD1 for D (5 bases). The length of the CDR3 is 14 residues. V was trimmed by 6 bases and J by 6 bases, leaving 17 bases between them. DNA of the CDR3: TGTGCCAGCAGCCACCGGGGGGGGAGGAATGGCTACACCTTC. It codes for CASSHRGGRNGYTF.

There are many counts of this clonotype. CDR3 nucleotides: TGCGCCAGCAGCCAAGTCTACCAGGGGGCAACCTACGAGCAGTACTTC. Translating gives CASSQVYQGATYEQYF. V gene TRBV4-1 combines with J gene TRBJ2-7, with TRBD1 identical over 8 bases. V shed 1 base and J 2 bases; nucleotides not matched to a gene: 7. This CDR3 has 16 amino acids. CDR1 is MGHRA and CDR2 is YSYEKL in the germline V gene.

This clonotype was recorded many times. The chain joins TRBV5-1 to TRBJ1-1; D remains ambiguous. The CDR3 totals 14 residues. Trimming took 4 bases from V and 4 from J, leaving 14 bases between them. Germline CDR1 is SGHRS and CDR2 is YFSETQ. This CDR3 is CASSLENAGTEAFF. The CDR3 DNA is TGCGCCAGCAGCCTGGAAAACGCGGGCACTGAAGCTTTCTTT.

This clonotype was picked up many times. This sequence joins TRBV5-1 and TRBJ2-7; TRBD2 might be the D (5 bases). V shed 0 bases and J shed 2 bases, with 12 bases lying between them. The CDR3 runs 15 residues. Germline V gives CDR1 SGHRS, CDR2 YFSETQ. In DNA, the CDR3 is TGCGCCAGCAGCTTGGGACACCGGGATACCTACGAGCAGTACTTC. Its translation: CASSLGHRDTYEQYF.

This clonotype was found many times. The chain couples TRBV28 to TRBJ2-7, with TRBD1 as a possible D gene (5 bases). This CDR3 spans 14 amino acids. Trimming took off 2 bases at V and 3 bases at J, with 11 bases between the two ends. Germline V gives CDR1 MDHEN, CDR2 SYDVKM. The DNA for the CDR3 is TGTGCCAGCAGTTTACACGGACACCTCTACGAGCAGTACTTC. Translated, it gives CASSLHGHLYEQYF.

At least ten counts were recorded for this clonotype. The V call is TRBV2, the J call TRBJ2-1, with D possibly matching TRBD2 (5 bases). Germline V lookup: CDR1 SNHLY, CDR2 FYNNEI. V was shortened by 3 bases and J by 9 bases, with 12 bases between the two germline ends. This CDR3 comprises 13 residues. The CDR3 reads CASSEAWESEQFF. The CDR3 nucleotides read TGTGCCAGCAGTGAGGCCTGGGAGAGTGAGCAGTTCTTC. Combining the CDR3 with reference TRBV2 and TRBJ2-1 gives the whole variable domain EPEVTQTPSHQVTQMGQEVILRCVPISNHLYFYWYRQILGQKVEFLVSFYNNEISEKSEIFDDQFSVERPDGSNFTLKIRSTKLEDSAMYFCASSEAWESEQFFGPGTRLTVL.

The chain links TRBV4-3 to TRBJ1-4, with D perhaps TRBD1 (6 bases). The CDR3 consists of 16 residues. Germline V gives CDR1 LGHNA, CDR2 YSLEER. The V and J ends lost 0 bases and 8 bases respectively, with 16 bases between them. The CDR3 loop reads CASSQELGAWGEKLFF. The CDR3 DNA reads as TGCGCCAGCAGCCAAGAATTGGGGGCGTGGGGGGAAAAACTGTTTTTT.

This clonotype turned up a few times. The CDR3 nucleotides are TGTGCCAGCAGTTGGGGGACAGGAAGCTCCTACAATGAGCAGTTCTTC. This gives the protein CASSWGTGSSYNEQFF. The V and J genes are TRBV12-3 or TRBV12-4 and TRBJ2-1; 8 positions agree with TRBD1. Trimming at V came to 4 bases and at J to 0 bases, leaving 5 bases not matched to a gene. This CDR3 has 16 amino acids.

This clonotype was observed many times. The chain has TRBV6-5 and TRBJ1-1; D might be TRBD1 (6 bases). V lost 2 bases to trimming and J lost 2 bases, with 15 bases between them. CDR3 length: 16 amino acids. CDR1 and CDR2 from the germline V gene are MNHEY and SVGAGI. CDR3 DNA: TGTGCCAGCAGTTACAAACCGGACAGTTATAACACTGAAGCTTTCTTT. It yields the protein CASSYKPDSYNTEAFF.

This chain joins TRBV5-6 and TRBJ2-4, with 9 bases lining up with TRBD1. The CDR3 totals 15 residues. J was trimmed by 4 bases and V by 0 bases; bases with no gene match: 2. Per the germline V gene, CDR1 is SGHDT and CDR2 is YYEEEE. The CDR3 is CASSLGGTGKNIQYF. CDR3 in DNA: TGTGCCAGCAGCTTGGGGGGGACAGGGAAAAACATTCAGTACTTC.

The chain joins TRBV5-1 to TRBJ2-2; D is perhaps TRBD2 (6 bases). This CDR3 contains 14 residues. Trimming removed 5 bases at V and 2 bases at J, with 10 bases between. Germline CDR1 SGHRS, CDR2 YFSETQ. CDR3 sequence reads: CASRVSGNTGELFF. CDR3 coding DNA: TGCGCCAGCAGGGTTAGCGGCAACACCGGGGAGCTGTTTTTT.

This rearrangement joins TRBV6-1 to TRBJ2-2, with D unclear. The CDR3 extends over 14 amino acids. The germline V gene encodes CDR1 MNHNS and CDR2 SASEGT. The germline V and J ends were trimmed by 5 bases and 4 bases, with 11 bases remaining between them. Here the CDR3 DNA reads TGTGCCAGCAGTCCACTCAGAACCACCGGGGAGCTGTTTTTT. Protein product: CASSPLRTTGELFF.

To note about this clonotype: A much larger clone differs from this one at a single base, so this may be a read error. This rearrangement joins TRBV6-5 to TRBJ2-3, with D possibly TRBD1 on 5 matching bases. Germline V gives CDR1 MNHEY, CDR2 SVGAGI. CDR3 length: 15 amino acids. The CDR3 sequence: CASSDSASRTGTQYF. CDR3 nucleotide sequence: TGTGCCAGCAGTGACTCGGCTAGTCGCACAGGTACGCAGTATTTT.

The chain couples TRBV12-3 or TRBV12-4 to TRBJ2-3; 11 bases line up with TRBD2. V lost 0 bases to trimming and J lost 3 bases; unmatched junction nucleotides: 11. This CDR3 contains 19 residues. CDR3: CASSLALVTSGGLTDTQYF. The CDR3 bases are TGTGCCAGCAGTTTAGCGCTCGTAACTAGCGGGGGATTGACAGATACGCAGTATTTT.

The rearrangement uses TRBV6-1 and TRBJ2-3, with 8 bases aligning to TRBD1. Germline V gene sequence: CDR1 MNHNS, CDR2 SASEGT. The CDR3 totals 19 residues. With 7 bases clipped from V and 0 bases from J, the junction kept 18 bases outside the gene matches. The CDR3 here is CASNRPHGTGKSSTDTQYF. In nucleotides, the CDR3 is TGTGCCAGCAACCGGCCCCACGGGACAGGAAAGAGTAGCACAGATACGCAGTATTTT.